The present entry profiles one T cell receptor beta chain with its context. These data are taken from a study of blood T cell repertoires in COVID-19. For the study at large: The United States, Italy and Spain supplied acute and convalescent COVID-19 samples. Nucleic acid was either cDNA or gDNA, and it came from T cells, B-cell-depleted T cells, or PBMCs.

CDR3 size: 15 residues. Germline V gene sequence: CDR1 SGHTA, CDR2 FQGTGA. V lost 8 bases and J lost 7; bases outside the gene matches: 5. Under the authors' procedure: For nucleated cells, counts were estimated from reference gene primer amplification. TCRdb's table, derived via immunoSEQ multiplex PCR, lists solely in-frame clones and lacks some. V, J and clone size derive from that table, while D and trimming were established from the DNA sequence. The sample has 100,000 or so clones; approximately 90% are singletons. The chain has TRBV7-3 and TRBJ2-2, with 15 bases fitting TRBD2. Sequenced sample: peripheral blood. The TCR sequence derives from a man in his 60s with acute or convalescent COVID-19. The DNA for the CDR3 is TGTGCCAGCGGCGGACTAGCGGGAGGGGTCGGGGAGCTGTTTTTT. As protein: CASGGLAGGVGELFF.